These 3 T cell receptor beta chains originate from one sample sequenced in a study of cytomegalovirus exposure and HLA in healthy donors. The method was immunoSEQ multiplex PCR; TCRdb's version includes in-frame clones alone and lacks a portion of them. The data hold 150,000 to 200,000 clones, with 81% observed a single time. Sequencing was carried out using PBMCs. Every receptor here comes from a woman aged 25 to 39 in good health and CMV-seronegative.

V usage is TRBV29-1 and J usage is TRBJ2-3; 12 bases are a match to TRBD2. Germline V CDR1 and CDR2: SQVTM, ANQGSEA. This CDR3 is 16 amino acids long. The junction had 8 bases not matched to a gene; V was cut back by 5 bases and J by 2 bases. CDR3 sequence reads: CSVTSSGGANTDTQYF. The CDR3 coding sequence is TGCAGCGTTACATCTAGCGGGGGGGCCAACACAGATACGCAGTATTTT.

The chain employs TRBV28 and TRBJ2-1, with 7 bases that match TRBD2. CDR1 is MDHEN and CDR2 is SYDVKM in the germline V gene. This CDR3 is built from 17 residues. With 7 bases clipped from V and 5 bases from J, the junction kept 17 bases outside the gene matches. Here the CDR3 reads CASKPGTGRGKNNEQFF. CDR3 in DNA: TGTGCCAGCAAACCGGGGACTGGGCGGGGGAAAAACAATGAGCAGTTCTTC.

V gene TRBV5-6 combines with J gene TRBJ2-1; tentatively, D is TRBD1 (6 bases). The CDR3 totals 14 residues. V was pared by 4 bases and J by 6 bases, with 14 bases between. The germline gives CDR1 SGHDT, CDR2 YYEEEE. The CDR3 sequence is CASSVTGRGNEQFF. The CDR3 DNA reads TGTGCCAGCAGCGTGACAGGACGGGGCAATGAGCAGTTCTTC.